The 19 T cell receptor beta chains reported below all come from one sample, sequenced in a study of blood T cell repertoires in COVID-19 (TCRdb year 2020). The protocol used for the library was the immunoSEQ multiplex PCR assay. In TCRdb, the immuneACCESS table is reduced to in-frame sequences with V and J assigned. These tables do not hold every clone; where another copy was compared, an unresolved V gene accounts for under half, and the others remain unexplained. Here the sample has tens of thousands of clones; 60% to 75% occur a single time. In total, the top ten clones hold roughly 35% of the sample. Material: peripheral blood. These receptors originate from a woman aged 70-85 years with acute or convalescent COVID-19.

This clone was seen only once. The chain uses TRBV19 and TRBJ1-2; TRBD1 agrees at 7 bases. This CDR3 contains 13 residues. The trim removed 3 bases at V and 5 bases at J, leaving 3 bases unmatched. CDR1 LNHDA and CDR2 SQIVND come from the germline V gene (reference sequence). The DNA of the CDR3 is TGTGCCAGTAGTATTTGGGACAGTTATGGCTACACCTTC. Translated, it gives CASSIWDSYGYTF.

This clone was seen at least ten times. This chain uses TRBV19 with TRBJ1-4, with D perhaps TRBD1 (5 bases). The CDR3 totals 11 residues. The germline V and J ends were trimmed by 7 bases and 8 bases, with 8 bases remaining between them. In germline, CDR1 is LNHDA, CDR2 SQIVND (reference sequence). CDR3 in amino acids: CASKWGEKLFF. CDR3 DNA sequence: TGTGCCAGTAAGTGGGGCGAAAAACTGTTTTTT.

In its sample, this clone was seen once. The chain joins TRBV21-1 to TRBJ2-3; the table calls TRBD2, which could not be checked here. TRBV21-1 is assigned pseudogene status. The CDR3 has 20 residues. In DNA, the CDR3 is TGTGCCAGCAGCAAAGCTTTCGGACTAGCGGTATCGACTAGCACAGATACGCAGTATTTT. Translation: CASSKAFGLAVSTSTDTQYF.

This chain connects TRBV6-5 to TRBJ2-1; D is possibly TRBD2 (5 bases). From germline, CDR1 is MNHEY and CDR2 SVGAGI. V was clipped by 9 bases and J by 0 bases, with 12 bases between them. The CDR3 is 14 residues long. CDR3 region: CASGESSSYNEQFF. The CDR3 DNA follows: TGTGCCAGTGGGGAGTCCAGCTCCTACAATGAGCAGTTCTTC.

The rearrangement joins TRBV10-3 to TRBJ2-1, with D tentatively TRBD2 (7 bases). Germline V gene sequence: CDR1 ENHRY, CDR2 SYGVKD. This CDR3 region has 14 residues. Trimming left V 11 bases short and J 5 bases short, with 19 bases between. CDR3 residues: CAPFGRGLNNEQFF. As DNA, the CDR3 is TGTGCCCCCTTTGGGCGGGGGCTTAACAATGAGCAGTTCTTC.

The chain has TRBV18 and TRBJ1-2; tentative D call: TRBD1 (5 bases). The germline CDR1 and CDR2 sequences are KGHSH and LQKENI. V lost 6 bases to trimming and J lost 7 bases, with 21 bases between them. CDR3 length: 15 amino acids. CDR3 in amino acids: CASSLSRAREAGYTF. CDR3 DNA sequence: TGTGCCAGCTCCTTAAGCAGGGCCAGGGAGGCTGGCTACACCTTC.

The V and J genes are TRBV30 and TRBJ2-1, with TRBD2 matching over 10 bases. CDR1 and CDR2 (germline): GTSNPN, SVGIG (reference sequence). The length of the CDR3 is 16 residues. Unmatched junction bases numbered 11, after V lost 0 bases and J lost 9 bases. This chain's CDR3 is CAWSVPASGRAGEQFF. The DNA for the CDR3 is TGTGCCTGGAGTGTACCGGCGAGCGGGAGGGCCGGTGAGCAGTTCTTC.

The sample holds a few counts of this clone. The chain combines TRBV6-5 with TRBJ2-7; D unresolved. Germline V gene lookup returns CDR1 MNHEY and CDR2 SVGAGI. This CDR3 spans 14 amino acids. Trimming removed 2 bases at V and 0 bases at J, with 8 bases between. CDR3 region: CASSYGSSSYEQYF. The CDR3 DNA sequence: TGTGCCAGCAGTTACGGCTCCAGCTCCTACGAGCAGTACTTC.

The chain employs TRBV5-8 and TRBJ2-3; 8 nucleotides agree with TRBD1. This CDR3 comprises 14 residues. Trimming at V came to 2 bases and at J to 6 bases, leaving 5 bases not matched to a gene. Germline V gene data show CDR1 as SGHTS and CDR2 as YDEGEE. The CDR3: CASSLGTGPDTQYF. The CDR3 nucleotides are TGTGCCAGCAGCTTAGGGACAGGACCGGATACGCAGTATTTT.

The chain recombines TRBV19 with TRBJ1-2; D is uncertain. V was shortened by 3 bases and J by 3 bases, with 14 bases between the two germline ends. Germline V gene data show CDR1 as LNHDA and CDR2 as SQIVND (reference sequence). CDR3 length equals 15 residues. The CDR3 loop is CASSILRRRDYGYTF. In DNA form, the CDR3 reads TGTGCCAGTAGTATTTTGAGAAGGAGGGACTATGGCTACACCTTC.

This clone has only one observation. V and J are TRBV2 and TRBJ1-6, with D possibly matching TRBD1 (6 bases). Deletions cut 10 bases from V and 0 bases from J, with 13 bases between. CDR1 is SNHLY and CDR2 is FYNNEI in the germline V gene. The CDR3 runs to 15 residues. CDR3 protein: CATRQGSSYNSPLHF. For the CDR3, the DNA is TGTGCCACCCGTCAGGGGAGCTCCTATAATTCACCCCTCCACTTT.

The chain has TRBV19 and TRBJ1-1; the D is unclear. V lost 6 bases, J lost 0 bases, and 14 bases lay in between. The CDR3 sequence is 15 residues long. From germline, CDR1 is LNHDA and CDR2 SQIVND (reference sequence). The CDR3 nucleotides read TGTGCCAGTAGGAGGGATAGGTTTTTGAACACTGAAGCTTTCTTT. Translation gives CASRRDRFLNTEAFF.

The V gene is TRBV24-1, the J gene TRBJ1-2, with 9 bases identical to TRBD1. The CDR3 contains 14 residues. V gave up 7 bases and J gave up 4 bases; unmatched junction bases: 6. CDR1 KGHDR and CDR2 SFDVKD come from the germline V gene. The CDR3 loop is CATSPGQGGYGYTF. The CDR3, as DNA: TGTGCCACCAGCCCGGGACAGGGAGGCTATGGCTACACCTTC.

This clone was detected once. The V gene is TRBV6-2 or TRBV6-3, the J gene TRBJ1-2, with 7 bases that match TRBD1. The CDR3 extends over 14 amino acids. Per the germline V gene, CDR1 is MNHEY and CDR2 is SVGEGT. The ends lost 4 bases at V and 7 bases at J; junction bases unmatched: 9. The CDR3 DNA reads as TGTGCCAGCAGTTGGACAGGCCTGGGCGGTGGCTACACCTTC. Protein: CASSWTGLGGGYTF.

This clone was found once. The genes are TRBV6-2 or TRBV6-3 and TRBJ1-5; D is possibly TRBD1 (5 bases). CDR1 and CDR2 (germline): MNHEY, SVGEGT. V lost 6 bases to trimming and J lost 5 bases, with 11 bases between them. The CDR3 has 13 amino acids. CDR3 in amino acids: CASSPRGDQPQHF. The CDR3 DNA reads as TGTGCCAGCAGCCCCCGGGGGGATCAGCCCCAGCATTTT.

The gene calls are TRBV7-2 and TRBJ2-3; 12 bases align to TRBD2. The CDR3 consists of 16 residues. V lost 0 bases and J lost 3; bases outside the gene matches: 1. The germline V gene encodes CDR1 SGHTA and CDR2 FQGNSA. This chain's CDR3 is CASSLATSGGTDTQYF. CDR3 coding DNA: TGTGCCAGCAGCTTAGCGACTAGCGGGGGAACAGATACGCAGTATTTT.

The rearrangement links TRBV6-2 or TRBV6-3 to TRBJ1-1; D ambiguous. Germline CDR1 is MNHEY and CDR2 is SVGEGT. The CDR3 spans 13 residues. V lost 4 bases to trimming and J lost 1 base, with 7 bases between them. CDR3 residues: CASSWASNTEAFF. The DNA for the CDR3 is TGTGCCAGCAGTTGGGCATCGAACACTGAAGCTTTCTTT.

The chain links TRBV5-5 to TRBJ1-2; D not resolved. The CDR3 loop spans 16 amino acids. V lost 4 bases to trimming and J lost 2 bases, with 18 bases between them. From germline, CDR1 is SGHKS and CDR2 YYEKEE (reference sequence). In DNA, the CDR3 is TGTGCCAGCAGCCGGGAAGGTTGGGCAGGAAACTATGGCTACACCTTC. Its protein is CASSREGWAGNYGYTF. Based on the CDR3 plus reference TRBV5-5 and TRBJ1-2, the full variable domain is DAGVTQSPTHLIKTRGQQVTLRCSPISGHKSVSWYQQVLGQGPQFIFQYYEKEERGRGNFPDRFSARQFPNYSSELNVNALLLGDSALYLCASSREGWAGNYGYTFGSGTRLTVV.

The chain has TRBV4-1 and TRBJ1-1, with 7 bases fitting TRBD1. CDR3 length equals 15 residues. The germline V gene has CDR1 MGHRA and CDR2 YSYEKL. Unmatched junction bases numbered 5, after V lost 0 bases and J lost 4 bases. The CDR3 spells CASSQEPTGITEAFF. The CDR3 DNA reads as TGCGCCAGCAGCCAAGAACCGACAGGGATCACTGAAGCTTTCTTT.